The present T cell receptor beta chain was sequenced within a study of blood T cell repertoires in COVID-19. Overall study context: Both acute and convalescent COVID-19 samples were obtained from the United States, Italy and Spain.

Sequencing used immunoSEQ multiplex PCR; TCRdb keeps in-frame clones, though not all of them. The sample carries about 220,000 clones, 80% recorded once. This sequence originates from a human donor in a cohort sampled during active COVID-19. The sequencing sample was made of peripheral blood.

The chain's CDR3 is CASTLSWSNTEAFF. The CDR3 DNA sequence: TGTGCCAGCACCCTAAGTTGGAGCAACACTGAAGCTTTCTTT. V and J are TRBV2 and TRBJ1-1; no clear D gene. The germline V and J ends were trimmed by 7 bases and 2 bases, with 14 bases remaining between them. Germline loops: CDR1 SNHLY, CDR2 FYNNEI. The CDR3 is 14 amino acids.